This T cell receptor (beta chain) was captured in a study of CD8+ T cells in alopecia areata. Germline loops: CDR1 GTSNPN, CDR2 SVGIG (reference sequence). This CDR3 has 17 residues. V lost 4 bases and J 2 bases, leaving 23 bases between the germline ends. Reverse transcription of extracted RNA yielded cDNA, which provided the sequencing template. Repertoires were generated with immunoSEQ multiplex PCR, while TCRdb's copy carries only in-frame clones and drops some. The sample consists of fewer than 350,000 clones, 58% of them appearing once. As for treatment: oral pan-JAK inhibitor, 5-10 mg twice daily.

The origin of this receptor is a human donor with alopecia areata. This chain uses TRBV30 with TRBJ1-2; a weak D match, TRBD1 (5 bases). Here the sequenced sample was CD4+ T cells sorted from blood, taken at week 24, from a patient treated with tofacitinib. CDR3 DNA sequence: TGTGCCTGGACCAAGAATCCCTCCCGCTGGGGGAACTATGGCTACACCTTC. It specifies CAWTKNPSRWGNYGYTF.